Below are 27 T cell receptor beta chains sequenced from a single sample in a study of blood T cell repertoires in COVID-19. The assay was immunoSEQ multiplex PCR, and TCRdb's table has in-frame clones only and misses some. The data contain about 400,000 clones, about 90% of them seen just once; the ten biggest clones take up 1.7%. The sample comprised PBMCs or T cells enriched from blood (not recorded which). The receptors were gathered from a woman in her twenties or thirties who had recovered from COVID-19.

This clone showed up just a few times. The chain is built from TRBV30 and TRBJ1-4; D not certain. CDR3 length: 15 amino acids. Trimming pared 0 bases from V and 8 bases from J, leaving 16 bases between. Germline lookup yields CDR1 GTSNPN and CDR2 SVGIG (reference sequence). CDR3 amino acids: CAWSVGRGFGEKLFF. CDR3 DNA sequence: TGTGCCTGGAGTGTGGGGAGAGGCTTCGGCGAAAAACTGTTTTTT.

CDR3 region: CASSLDSRDTEAFF. The DNA for the CDR3 is TGTGCCAGCAGCTTGGACTCCAGGGACACTGAAGCTTTCTTT. The chain recombines TRBV5-4 with TRBJ1-1, with a tentative D call TRBD1 (5 bases). The germline V gene has CDR1 SGHNT and CDR2 YYREEE (reference sequence). Trimming left V 0 bases short and J 3 bases short, with 9 bases between. There are 14 residues in the CDR3.

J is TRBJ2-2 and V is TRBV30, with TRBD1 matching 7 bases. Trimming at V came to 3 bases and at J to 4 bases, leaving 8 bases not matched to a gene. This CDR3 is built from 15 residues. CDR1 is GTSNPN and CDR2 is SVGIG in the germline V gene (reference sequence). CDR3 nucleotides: TGTGCCTGGAGACGGCAGGGGGATGGCACCGGGGAGCTGTTTTTT. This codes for CAWRRQGDGTGELFF.

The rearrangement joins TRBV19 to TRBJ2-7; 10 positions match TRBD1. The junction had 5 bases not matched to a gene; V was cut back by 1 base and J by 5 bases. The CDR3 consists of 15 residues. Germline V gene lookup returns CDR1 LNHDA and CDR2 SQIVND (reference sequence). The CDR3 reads CASSIVGDRGHEQYF. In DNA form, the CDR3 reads TGTGCCAGTAGTATAGTCGGGGACAGGGGCCACGAGCAGTACTTC.

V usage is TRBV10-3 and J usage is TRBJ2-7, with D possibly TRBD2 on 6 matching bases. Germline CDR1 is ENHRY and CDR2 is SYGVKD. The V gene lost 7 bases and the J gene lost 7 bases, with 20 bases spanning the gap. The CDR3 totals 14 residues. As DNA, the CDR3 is TGTGCCATCATGGGGGGACCTGGGGATCGAGAGCAGTACTTC. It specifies CAIMGGPGDREQYF.

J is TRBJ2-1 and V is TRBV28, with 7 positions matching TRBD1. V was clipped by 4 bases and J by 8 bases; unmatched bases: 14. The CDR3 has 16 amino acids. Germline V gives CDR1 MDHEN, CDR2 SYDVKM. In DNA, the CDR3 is TGTGCCAGCAGTTCCGATCTACTAGGGACAGCGGATGAGCAGTTCTTC. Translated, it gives CASSSDLLGTADEQFF.

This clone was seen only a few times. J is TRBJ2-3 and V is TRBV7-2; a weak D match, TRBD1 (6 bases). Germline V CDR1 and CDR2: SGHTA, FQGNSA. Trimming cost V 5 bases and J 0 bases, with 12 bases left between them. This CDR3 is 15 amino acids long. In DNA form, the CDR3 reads TGTGCCAGCAGCGGGGGCTTTCTTAGCACAGATACGCAGTATTTT. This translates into CASSGGFLSTDTQYF.

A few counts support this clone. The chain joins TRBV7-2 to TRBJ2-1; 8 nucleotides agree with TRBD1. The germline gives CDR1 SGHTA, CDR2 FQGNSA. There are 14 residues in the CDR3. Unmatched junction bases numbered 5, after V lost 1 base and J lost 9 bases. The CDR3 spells CASSLDQGAIEQFF. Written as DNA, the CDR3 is TGTGCCAGCAGCTTAGACCAGGGGGCGATTGAGCAGTTCTTC.

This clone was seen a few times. CDR3 bases: TGTGCCAGCTCACCAGGACTCACCGGGGAGCTGTTTTTT. This translates into CASSPGLTGELFF. V is TRBV18 and J is TRBJ2-2; D may be TRBD2 (5 bases). The CDR3 extends over 13 amino acids. The V gene's germline CDR1 is KGHSH and CDR2 LQKENI. The V end was cut by 2 bases, the J end by 4 bases, with 5 bases between.

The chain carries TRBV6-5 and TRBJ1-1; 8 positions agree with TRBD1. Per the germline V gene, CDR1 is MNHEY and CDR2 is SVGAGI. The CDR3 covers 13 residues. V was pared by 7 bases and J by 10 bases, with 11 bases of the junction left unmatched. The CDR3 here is CASNPQGETRAFF. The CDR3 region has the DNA TGTGCCAGCAACCCACAGGGGGAGACTAGAGCTTTCTTT.

CDR3: CARSLVKQGDTEAFF. The CDR3 nucleotides are TGTGCCAGAAGCTTAGTAAAACAGGGGGACACTGAAGCTTTCTTT. This chain links TRBV7-5 with TRBJ1-1; the tabulated D call, TRBD1, remains unverified against the DNA. TRBV7-5 is a documented pseudogene. This CDR3 region has 15 residues.

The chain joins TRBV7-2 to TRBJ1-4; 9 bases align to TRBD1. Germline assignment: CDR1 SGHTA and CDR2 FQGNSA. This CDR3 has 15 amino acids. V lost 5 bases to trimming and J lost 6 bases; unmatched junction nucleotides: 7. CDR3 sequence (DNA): TGTGCCAGCAGCCTCAGGGACAGGGTCGATGAAAAACTGTTTTTT. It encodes CASSLRDRVDEKLFF.

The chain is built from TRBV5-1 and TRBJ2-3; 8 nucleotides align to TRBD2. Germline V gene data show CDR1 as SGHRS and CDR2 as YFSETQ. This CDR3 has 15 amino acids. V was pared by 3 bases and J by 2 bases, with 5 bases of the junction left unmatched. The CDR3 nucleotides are TGCGCCAGCAGCTCAAGCGGGAGAAACACAGATACGCAGTATTTT. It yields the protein CASSSSGRNTDTQYF.

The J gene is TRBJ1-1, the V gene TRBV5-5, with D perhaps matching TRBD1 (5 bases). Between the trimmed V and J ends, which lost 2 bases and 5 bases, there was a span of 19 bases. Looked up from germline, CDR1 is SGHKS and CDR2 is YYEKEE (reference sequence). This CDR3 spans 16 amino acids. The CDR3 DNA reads TGTGCCAGCAGCTTAATCAGGTGGCAGGGAACGACTGAAGCTTTCTTT. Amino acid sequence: CASSLIRWQGTTEAFF.

The CDR3 loop is CASSLQGGQPQHF. The CDR3, as DNA: TGTGCCAGCAGCCTCCAGGGCGGACAGCCCCAGCATTTT. The chain recombines TRBV3-1 (or the pseudogene TRBV3-2) with TRBJ1-5; D is perhaps TRBD1 (5 bases). Between the trimmed V and J ends, which lost 4 bases and 7 bases, there was a span of 11 bases. Germline V CDR1 and CDR2: LGHDT, YNNKEL (reference sequence). The length of the CDR3 is 13 residues.

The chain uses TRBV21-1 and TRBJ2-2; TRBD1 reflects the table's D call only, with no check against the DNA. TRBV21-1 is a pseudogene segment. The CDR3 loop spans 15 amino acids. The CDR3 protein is CASSRTVANTGELFF. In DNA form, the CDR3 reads TGTGCCAGCAGCCGGACAGTCGCGAACACCGGGGAGCTGTTTTTT.

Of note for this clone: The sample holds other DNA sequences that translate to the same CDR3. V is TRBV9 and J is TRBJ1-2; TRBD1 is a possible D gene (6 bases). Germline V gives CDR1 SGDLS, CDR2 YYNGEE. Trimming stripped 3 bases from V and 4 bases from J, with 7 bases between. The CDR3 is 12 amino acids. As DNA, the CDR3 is TGTGCCAGCAGCGACAGGGTCTATGGCTACACCTTC. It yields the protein CASSDRVYGYTF. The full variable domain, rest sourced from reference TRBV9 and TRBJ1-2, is DSGVTQTPKHLITATGQRVTLRCSPRSGDLSVYWYQQSLDQGLQFLIQYYNGEERAKGNILERFSAQQFPDLHSELNLSSLELGDSALYFCASSDRVYGYTFGSGTRLTVV.

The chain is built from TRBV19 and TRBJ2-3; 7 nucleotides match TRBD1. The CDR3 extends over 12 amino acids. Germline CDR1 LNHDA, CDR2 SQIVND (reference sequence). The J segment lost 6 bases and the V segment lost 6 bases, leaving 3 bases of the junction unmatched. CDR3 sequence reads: CASRAQGDTQYF. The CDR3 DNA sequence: TGTGCCAGTAGAGCACAGGGGGATACGCAGTATTTT.

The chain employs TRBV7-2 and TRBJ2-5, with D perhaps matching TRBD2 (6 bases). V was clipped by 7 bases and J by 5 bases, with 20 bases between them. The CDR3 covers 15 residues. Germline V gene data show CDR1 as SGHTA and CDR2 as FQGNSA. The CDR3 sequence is CASTKGTFIGETQYF. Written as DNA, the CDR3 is TGTGCCAGCACCAAGGGGACTTTTATCGGGGAGACCCAGTACTTC.

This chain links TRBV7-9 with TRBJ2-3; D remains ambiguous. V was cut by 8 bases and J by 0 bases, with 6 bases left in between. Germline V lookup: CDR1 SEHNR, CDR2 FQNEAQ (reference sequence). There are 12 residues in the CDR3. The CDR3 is CASGASTDTQYF. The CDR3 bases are TGTGCCAGCGGAGCTAGCACAGATACGCAGTATTTT.

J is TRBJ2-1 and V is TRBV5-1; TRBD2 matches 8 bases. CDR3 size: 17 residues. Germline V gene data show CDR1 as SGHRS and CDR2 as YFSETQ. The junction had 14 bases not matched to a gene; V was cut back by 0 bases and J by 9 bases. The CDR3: CASSLEVAAGASGEQFF. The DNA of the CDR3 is TGCGCCAGCAGCTTGGAGGTCGCAGCGGGAGCTTCAGGTGAGCAGTTCTTC.

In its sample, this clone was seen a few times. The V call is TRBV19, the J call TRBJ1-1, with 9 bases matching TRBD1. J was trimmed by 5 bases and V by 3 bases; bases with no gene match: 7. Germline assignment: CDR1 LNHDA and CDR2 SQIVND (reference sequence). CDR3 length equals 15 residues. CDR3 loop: CASSIWGQGTTEAFF. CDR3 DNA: TGTGCCAGTAGTATTTGGGGACAGGGAACGACTGAAGCTTTCTTT.

CDR3 sequence reads: CASSLWASYEQYF. The CDR3 nucleotides are TGTGCCAGCAGCTTATGGGCCTCCTACGAGCAGTACTTC. V gene TRBV7-3 combines with J gene TRBJ2-7; D gene ambiguous. V lost 2 bases and J lost 0, with 5 bases in between. Germline V gene lookup returns CDR1 SGHTA and CDR2 FQGTGA. The CDR3 covers 13 residues.

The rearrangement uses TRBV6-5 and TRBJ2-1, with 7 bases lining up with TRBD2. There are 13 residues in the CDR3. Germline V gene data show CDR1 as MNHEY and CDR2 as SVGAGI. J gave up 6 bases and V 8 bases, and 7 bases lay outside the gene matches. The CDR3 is CASRTSPSNEQFF. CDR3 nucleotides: TGTGCCAGCCGGACTAGTCCCTCCAATGAGCAGTTCTTC.

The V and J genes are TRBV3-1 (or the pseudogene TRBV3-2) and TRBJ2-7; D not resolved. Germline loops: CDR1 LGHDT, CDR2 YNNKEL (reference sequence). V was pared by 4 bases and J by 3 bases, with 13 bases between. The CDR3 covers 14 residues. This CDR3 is CASSPTQRHYEQYF. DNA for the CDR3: TGTGCCAGCAGCCCAACACAGAGACACTACGAGCAGTACTTC.

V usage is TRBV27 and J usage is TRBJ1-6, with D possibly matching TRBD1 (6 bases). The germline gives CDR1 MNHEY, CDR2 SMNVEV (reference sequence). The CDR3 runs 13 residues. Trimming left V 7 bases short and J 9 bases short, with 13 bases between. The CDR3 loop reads CASKQGFGSPLHF. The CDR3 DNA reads TGTGCCAGCAAACAGGGATTCGGTTCACCCCTCCACTTT.

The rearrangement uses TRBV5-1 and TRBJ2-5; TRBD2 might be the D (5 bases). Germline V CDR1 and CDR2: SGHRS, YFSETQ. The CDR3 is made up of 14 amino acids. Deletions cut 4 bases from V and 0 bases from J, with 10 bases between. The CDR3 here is CASSTDGNQETQYF. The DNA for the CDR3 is TGCGCCAGCAGCACGGACGGGAACCAAGAGACCCAGTACTTC. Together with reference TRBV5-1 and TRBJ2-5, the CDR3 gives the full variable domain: KAGVTQTPRYLIKTRGQQVTLSCSPISGHRSVSWYQQTPGQGLQFLFEYFSETQRNKGNFPGRFSGRQFSNSRSEMNVSTLELGDSALYLCASSTDGNQETQYFGPGTRLLVL.